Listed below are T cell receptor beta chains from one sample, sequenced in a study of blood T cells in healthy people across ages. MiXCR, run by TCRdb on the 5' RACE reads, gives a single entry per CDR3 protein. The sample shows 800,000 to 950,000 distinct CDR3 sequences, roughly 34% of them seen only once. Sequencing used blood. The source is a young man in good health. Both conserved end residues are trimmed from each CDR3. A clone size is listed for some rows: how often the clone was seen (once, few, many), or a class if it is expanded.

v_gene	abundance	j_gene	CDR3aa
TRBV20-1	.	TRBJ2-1	SATDRGRGNEQF
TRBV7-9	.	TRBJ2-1	ASSFAQGPRSYNEQF
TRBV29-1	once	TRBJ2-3	SVGGLSFTDTQY
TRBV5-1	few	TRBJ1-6	ASSLAKRGRSPLH
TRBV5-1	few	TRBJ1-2	ASSLIGQPYGYT
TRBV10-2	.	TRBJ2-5	ASSSDSLVRETQY
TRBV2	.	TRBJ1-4	ASRATGGNEKLF
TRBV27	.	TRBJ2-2	ASSLVVGAGELF
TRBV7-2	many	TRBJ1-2	ASTPSPNYGYT
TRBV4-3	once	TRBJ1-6	ASGQERRANSPLH
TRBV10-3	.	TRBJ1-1	AITGTGLDTEAF
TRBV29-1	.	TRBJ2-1	SVESYDGPTRPKEQF
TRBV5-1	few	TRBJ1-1	ASSIRQGANTEAF
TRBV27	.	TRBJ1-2	ASSPVRELFNYGYT
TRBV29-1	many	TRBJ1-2	SVAGSGANYGYT
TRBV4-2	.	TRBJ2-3	ASSHVTSASTDTQY
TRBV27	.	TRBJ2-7	ARSFDRDTYEQY
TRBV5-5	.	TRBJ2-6	ANSPRISGANVLT
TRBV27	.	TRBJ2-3	ASSLQGPRDTQY
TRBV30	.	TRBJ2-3	AWSDLTGFKDTQY
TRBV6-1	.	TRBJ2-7	ASSGPGTGGYNEQY
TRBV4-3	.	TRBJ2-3	ASSQWGVGTDTQY
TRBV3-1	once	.	ASRASGGASNIQY